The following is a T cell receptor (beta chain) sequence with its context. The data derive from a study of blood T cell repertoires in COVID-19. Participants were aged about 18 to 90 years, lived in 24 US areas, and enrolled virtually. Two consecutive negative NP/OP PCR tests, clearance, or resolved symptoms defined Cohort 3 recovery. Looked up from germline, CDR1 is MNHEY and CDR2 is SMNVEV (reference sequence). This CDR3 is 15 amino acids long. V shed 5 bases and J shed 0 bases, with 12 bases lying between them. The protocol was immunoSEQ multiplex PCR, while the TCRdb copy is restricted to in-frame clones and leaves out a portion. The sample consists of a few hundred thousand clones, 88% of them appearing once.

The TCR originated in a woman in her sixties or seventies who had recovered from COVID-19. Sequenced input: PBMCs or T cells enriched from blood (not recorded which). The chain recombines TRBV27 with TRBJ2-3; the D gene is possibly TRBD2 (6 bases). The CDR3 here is CASSALAASTDTQYF. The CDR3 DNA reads TGTGCCAGCAGTGCCTTAGCGGCTAGCACAGATACGCAGTATTTT.